The rows below give T cell receptor beta chains drawn from one sample of a study of post-analysis software for immune sequencing data. TCRdb used MiXCR to reprocess the PCR reads, holding one entry per CDR3 protein. Altogether about 430,000 distinct CDR3 sequences are present, 30% to 40% being singletons, with the ten largest covering around 8%. Sequencing used blood. Receptors originate from a girl aged 2-9 years with multiple sclerosis. The CDR3 runs from the conserved cysteine through the conserved F or W. Each record gives: D gene, V gene, clone size, J gene, CDR3 DNA, CDR3 protein. D genes are given only for firm matches. Where a row states a size, it is once, few, many or the class of an expanded clone; other rows omit it.

>TRBD2|TRBV29-1|few|TRBJ2-3
TGCAGCGTTGAAGATCGGGGGACTAGCGGGAGTATGGGAACAGATACGCAGTATTTT
CSVEDRGTSGSMGTDTQYF
>TRBD2|TRBV20-1|few|TRBJ2-1
TGCAGTGCTCCGACCCCCCCTAGCGGGAGTTTTAGTGAGCAGTTCTTC
CSAPTPPSGSFSEQFF
>TRBD2|TRBV4-3|-|TRBJ2-1
TGCGCCAGCAGCTACGGGACTAGCGAACCCAATGAGCAGTTCTTC
CASSYGTSEPNEQFF
>-|TRBV4-3|-|TRBJ2-7
TGCGCCAGCAGCCAAGATAGAGGACAGTACGAGCAGTACTTC
CASSQDRGQYEQYF
>-|TRBV15|-|TRBJ1-4
TGTGCCACCAGCAGAGATCTTGGAGCTAATGAAAAACTGTTTTTT
CATSRDLGANEKLFF
>-|TRBV28|few|TRBJ1-6
TGTGCCAGCACCAACAGGAATTCACCCCTCCACTTT
CASTNRNSPLHF
>TRBD1|TRBV6-1|-|TRBJ1-5
TGTGCCAGCAGCCTTAACAGGGGCAGAGGCAATCAGCCCCAGCATTTT
CASSLNRGRGNQPQHF
>TRBD1|TRBV25-1|few|TRBJ2-1
TGTGCCAGCAGTGTAGGGGGCGCGTACAATGAGCAGTTCTTC
CASSVGGAYNEQFF
>TRBD1|TRBV7-9|-|TRBJ1-5
TGTGCCAGCAGCTTTCACACAACCGGGACAGGGGAGGTCCAGCCCCAGCATTTT
CASSFHTTGTGEVQPQHF
>TRBD1|TRBV6-2/TRBV6-3|-|TRBJ2-5
TGTGCCAGCAGTTACGCCAGGGGGCATGTAGAAGAGACCCAGTACTTC
CASSYARGHVEETQYF
>-|TRBV5-1|-|TRBJ2-1
TGCGCCAGCAGGGTCCAGGGTCCGGATGAGCAGTTCTTC
CASRVQGPDEQFF
>-|TRBV6-5|-|TRBJ1-4
TGTGCCAGCAGTCGGGGTCAGGGTGATATTCGTGAAAAACTGTTTTTT
CASSRGQGDIREKLFF
>-|TRBV29-1|-|TRBJ2-7
TGCAGCGCCCGGAGGGGGCAGGGTTCCGAGCAGTACTTC
CSARRGQGSEQYF
>-|TRBV6-2/TRBV6-3|-|TRBJ1-1
TGTGCCAGCGCACCCGGCGGGTTCACTGAAGCTTTCTTT
CASAPGGFTEAFF
>-|TRBV4-1|once|TRBJ1-1
TGCGCCAGCAGCCAAGATAAGGGACTTCTGAACACTGAAGCTTTCTTT
CASSQDKGLLNTEAFF
>-|TRBV5-1|-|TRBJ2-5
TGCGCCAGCAGCTTGGATTCCAGGCGCGACCGAGAGACCCAGTACTTC
CASSLDSRRDRETQYF
>TRBD1|TRBV29-1|-|TRBJ2-1
TGCAGCGTTGAGACCCCGGGACAGAGGGCAAATGAGCAGTTCTTC
CSVETPGQRANEQFF
>-|TRBV7-9|few|TRBJ1-2
TGTGCCAGCAGTGACTCGGGGTGGAGGGGCTACACCTTC
CASSDSGWRGYTF
>TRBD1|TRBV27|-|TRBJ2-7
TGTGCCAGCAGTACCTGGGACAGGACGTACGAGCAGTACTTC
CASSTWDRTYEQYF
>TRBD1|TRBV7-9|-|TRBJ1-5
TGTGCCAGCAGCTCCTCTTTCGACGACAGGGGAAGCAATCAGCCCCAGCATTTT
CASSSSFDDRGSNQPQHF
>-|TRBV7-9|few|TRBJ1-1
TGTGCCAGCAGTCAACCGACAGGTCAAATCGAAACTGAAGCTTTCTTT
CASSQPTGQIETEAFF
>-|TRBV4-1|-|TRBJ1-2
TGCGCCAGCAGCCAACCCGTCGACAGGAGAGATGGCTACACCTTC
CASSQPVDRRDGYTF
>-|TRBV11-2|few|TRBJ2-5
TGTGCCAGCAGCTTAGCGGAGGGTTCAGAGCAGTACTTC
CASSLAEGSEQYF
>TRBD1|TRBV6-5|few|TRBJ1-6
TGTGCCAGCAGTTACGTAATCGGACAGGGGATCCCTAATTCACCCCTCCACTTT
CASSYVIGQGIPNSPLHF
>-|TRBV27|-|TRBJ2-6
TGTGCCAGCAGTCTGGACAGTTTCCCTGGGGCCAACGTCCTGACTTTC
CASSLDSFPGANVLTF
>-|TRBV15|few|TRBJ2-4
TGTGCCACCAGCAGAGAAGGGCCTGGGATCGGCATTCAGTACTTC
CATSREGPGIGIQYF